Sequencing of this T cell receptor beta chain was carried out in a study of chronic HIV infection and antiretroviral therapy (dated by TCRdb to 2015 to 2017). The protocol used for the library was 5' RACE. TCRdb names Illumina MiSeq as the instrument used. The public sequencing data were trimmed at Q25 with fastp and processed into clonotypes with MiXCR by TCRdb, which kept only in-frame beta chains. Every distinct CDR3 protein forms one entry, paired with its most common genes and DNA. The table for this sample lists 39,000 or so distinct CDR3 sequences; around 8.7% of them were counted only once. The ten largest clones add up to 2.9% of the sample. Comment on this clonotype: Its binding antigen is unknown. Base qualities are not at hand, and no much larger clone is one base apart.

The source of this sequence is an adult who had HIV and had not received antiretroviral therapy, or was an uninfected healthy control (not recorded which). Source material: peripheral blood.

At the DNA level, the sequence is TGCAGTGCTGCCCCGCTAGCGGGAGTGCTCCACGAGCAGTACTTC. Its translation reads: CSAAPLAGVLHEQYF. In this chain, TRBV20-1 is recombined with TRBJ2-7; TRBD2 aligns with 10 central bases. V has 5 bases trimmed and J has 5 bases trimmed; junction bases matching no gene number 12. CDR1 DFQATT and CDR2 SNEGSKA were looked up in the germline V gene (reference sequence). The CDR3 runs 15 amino acids, cysteine and phenylalanine included. Just CDR3 DNA is preserved here, 45 bases in frame from base 1.